What follows describes a single T cell receptor beta chain. Using immunoSEQ multiplex PCR, the repertoire was profiled, and TCRdb retains in-frame clones only, with some absent. In the table there are about 14,000 clones, 87% of which are singletons. This entry is derived from a study of blood T cell repertoires in COVID-19. In germline, CDR1 is GTSNPN, CDR2 SVGIG (reference sequence). The CDR3 length is 14 residues. V trimming: 3 bases; J trimming: 5 bases; junction bases outside the gene matches: 3. This clonotype was sampled from a human donor with active COVID-19. The donor label of this sample is uncertain. Input material: peripheral blood. This rearrangement joins TRBV30 to TRBJ2-5; 13 bases are a match to TRBD2. CDR3 coding DNA: TGTGCCTGGAGCCCGACTAGCGGGGGGGAGACCCAGTACTTC. It codes for CAWSPTSGGETQYF.